The 6 T cell receptor beta chains below were found in one sample sequenced in a study of ipilimumab plus nivolumab after autologous stem cell transplantation. Method: immunoSEQ multiplex PCR; TCRdb's copy keeps in-frame clones and lacks some. The sample has roughly 25,000 clones, roughly 86% seen once. The source was PBMCs, collected in a trial of ipilimumab plus nivolumab as post-transplant consolidation. The receptors come from a male donor with diffuse large B-cell lymphoma.

This clone occurred a few times. The CDR3 sequence is CASSSQGGNTEAFF. CDR3 DNA: TGTGCCAGCAGCTCTCAGGGGGGGAACACTGAAGCTTTCTTT. V usage is TRBV7-2 and J usage is TRBJ1-1; 7 bases align to TRBD1. V lost 4 bases and J lost 1; bases outside the gene matches: 3. The V gene's germline CDR1 is SGHTA and CDR2 FQGNSA. The CDR3 contains 14 residues.

The gene calls are TRBV7-9 and TRBJ2-5; no definite D call. V gave up 5 bases and J gave up 6 bases, with 7 bases separating them. The CDR3 runs 11 residues. Per germline, CDR1 SEHNR and CDR2 FQNEAQ (reference sequence). CDR3 in DNA: TGTGCCAGCAGCCCCGGAAAGACCCAGTACTTC. Amino acid sequence: CASSPGKTQYF.

The genes are TRBV5-8 and TRBJ1-1; possible D gene TRBD1, 6 bases. CDR1 is SGHTS and CDR2 is YDEGEE in the germline V gene. Trimming removed 7 bases from V and 6 bases from J, with 16 bases in between. This CDR3 region has 13 residues. The CDR3 reads CASGGSPLPEAFF. The CDR3 nucleotides are TGTGCCAGCGGGGGCAGCCCGTTGCCTGAAGCTTTCTTT.

The V and J genes are TRBV6-6 and TRBJ1-3; D is perhaps TRBD1 (5 bases). The V end was cut by 5 bases, the J end by 7 bases, with 15 bases between. This CDR3 contains 14 residues. Germline V gene data show CDR1 as MNHNY and CDR2 as SVGAGI (reference sequence). The CDR3 DNA reads TGTGCCAGCAGTACGTCCGAGGGGCGGAACACCATATATTTT. It encodes CASSTSEGRNTIYF.

The V and J genes are TRBV6-4 and TRBJ2-7; 9 bases line up with TRBD2. V lost 0 bases to trimming and J lost 0 bases; unmatched junction nucleotides: 15. Germline V gives CDR1 MRHNA, CDR2 SNTAGT. The CDR3 has 20 residues. The CDR3 here is CASSDSRSSFLAGFSYEQYF. The CDR3 region has the DNA TGTGCCAGCAGTGACTCGAGGTCGTCTTTTCTAGCGGGGTTCTCCTACGAGCAGTACTTC.

The chain is built from TRBV6-1 and TRBJ1-6, with D uncertain. V shed 7 bases and J shed 0 bases, with 10 bases lying between them. This CDR3 is 15 amino acids long. Per germline, CDR1 MNHNS and CDR2 SASEGT. The CDR3 nucleotides are TGTGCCAGCACCTTAGATAGCTCCTATAATTCACCCCTCCACTTT. Translating it yields CASTLDSSYNSPLHF.